The following is a T cell receptor beta chain sequence with its context. The sample originates from a study of blood T cells in healthy people across ages. Through a sample-barcoded 5' primer and a J-beta primer mix, a second PCR was run for roughly 7 to 12 cycles. MiXCR was run by TCRdb on the 5' RACE reads, yielding one entry per CDR3 protein. Of roughly 570,000 distinct CDR3 sequences listed, 25% to 30% are singletons. The CDR3 contains 14 residues. In germline, CDR1 is SGHTA, CDR2 FQGNSA. Trimming took off 6 bases at V and 1 base at J, with 12 bases between the two ends. This clonotype was sampled from a woman aged 70-85 years in good health. The genes are TRBV7-2 and TRBJ2-5; possibly TRBD2 for D (5 bases). The material sequenced was blood. The CDR3 sequence is CASRRESGQETQYF. In nucleotides, the CDR3 is TGTGCCAGCAGGAGGGAGTCGGGCCAAGAGACCCAGTACTTC.